This T cell receptor beta chain was documented in a study of blood T cell repertoires in COVID-19. Study as a whole: Some COVID-19 samples were acute and others convalescent; all came from the United States, Italy and Spain. PBMCs, B-cell-depleted T cells, or T cells provided the cDNA or gDNA that made up the material.

Per the original data handling: Reference gene primers were amplified, and this amplification served to estimate nucleated cell counts. Sequenced by immunoSEQ multiplex PCR; TCRdb stores in-frame clones only, minus some. V and J calls plus clone size are reproduced from that table; the DNA served to infer D and trimming. The sample records about 220,000 clones, 82% being singletons. Germline values: CDR1 SGHRS, CDR2 YFSETQ. Between the trimmed V and J ends, which lost 1 base and 6 bases, there was a span of 7 bases. The CDR3 is made up of 12 amino acids. This clone was observed a few times. The receptor was isolated from a woman over 75 with acute or convalescent COVID-19. The chain employs TRBV5-1 and TRBJ1-2, with D possibly being TRBD1 (5 bases). Sample: peripheral blood. This CDR3 is CASSLLGDGYTF. CDR3 DNA sequence: TGCGCCAGCAGCTTGTTAGGGGATGGCTACACCTTC.